This T cell receptor (beta chain) was sequenced for a study of CD8+ T cells in alopecia areata. The study's findings and limits: Affected scalp, especially in alopecia totalis/universalis, had a higher clonality than normal scalp did.

In each case, RNA was isolated and then reverse transcribed into cDNA as the sequencing template. TCRdb's table, derived via immunoSEQ multiplex PCR, lists solely in-frame clones and lacks some. The data hold around 100,000 clones, with about 60% observed a single time. Sorted populations comprised CD4+ and CD8+ T cells obtained from PBMCs. Trimming took 5 bases from V and 8 from J; bases not matched to a gene: 12. The CDR3 extends over 16 amino acids. Germline CDR1 is MDHEN and CDR2 is SYDVKM. This clone was counted between two and nine times. Its antigen remains unknown. The specimen sequenced was CD4+ T cells sorted from blood. This chain links TRBV28 with TRBJ1-4, with TRBD1 matching over 9 bases. The clonotype comes from a human donor in good health. CDR3 region: CASSPRLGTGREKLFF. For the CDR3, the DNA is TGTGCCAGCAGTCCACGCCTGGGGACAGGGCGGGAAAAACTGTTTTTT. The whole variable domain, remainder taken from reference TRBV28 and TRBJ1-4, is DVKVTQSSRYLVKRTGEKVFLECVQDMDHENMFWYRQDPGLGLRLIYFSYDVKMKEKGDIPEGYSVSREKKERFSLILESASTNQTSMYLCASSPRLGTGREKLFFGSGTQLSVL.